This T cell receptor (beta chain) was recorded in a study of T cells in Graves' hyperthyroidism and ophthalmopathy. Looked up from germline, CDR1 is GTSNPN and CDR2 is SVGIG (reference sequence). This CDR3 is 15 amino acids long. V was pared by 3 bases and J by 9 bases, with 11 bases of the junction left unmatched. Amplification of TCR beta CDR3 regions was performed using RNA transcripts as template. The HTBI set primed first-round TCR CDR3 RT-PCR. TCRdb re-called the multiplex PCR reads through MiXCR, storing one row per CDR3 protein. The repertoire consists of some 690,000 distinct CDR3 sequences, with around a sixth occurring once and the leading ten covering roughly 15%. The study defined stable Graves' hyperthyroidism as no ophthalmopathy progression within 18 months. This clonotype was counted many times.

This clonotype was obtained from a man aged 50-60 years with Graves' hyperthyroidism. This chain uses TRBV30 with TRBJ1-6; 7 nucleotides match TRBD1. The sequencing sample was made of blood. The CDR3 DNA follows: TGTGCCTGGAGGGAGAAACAGGGGTCGGGTTCACCCCTCCACTTT. Residues: CAWREKQGSGSPLHF.